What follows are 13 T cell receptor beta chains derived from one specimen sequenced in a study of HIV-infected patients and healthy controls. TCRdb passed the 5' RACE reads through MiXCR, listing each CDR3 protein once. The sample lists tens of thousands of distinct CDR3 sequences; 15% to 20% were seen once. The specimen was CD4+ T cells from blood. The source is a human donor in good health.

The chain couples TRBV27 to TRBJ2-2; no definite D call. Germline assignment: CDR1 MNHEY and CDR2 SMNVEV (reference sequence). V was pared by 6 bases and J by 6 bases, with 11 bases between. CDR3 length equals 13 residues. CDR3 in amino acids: CASRLAVAGELFF. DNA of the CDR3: TGTGCCAGCAGACTGGCCGTCGCCGGGGAGCTGTTTTTT.

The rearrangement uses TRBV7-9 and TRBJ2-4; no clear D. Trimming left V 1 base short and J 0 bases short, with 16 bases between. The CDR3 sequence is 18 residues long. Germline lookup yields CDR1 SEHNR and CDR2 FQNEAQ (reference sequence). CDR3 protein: CASSLELGWGTAKNIQYF. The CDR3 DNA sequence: TGTGCCAGCAGCTTAGAATTGGGCTGGGGTACAGCCAAAAACATTCAGTACTTC.

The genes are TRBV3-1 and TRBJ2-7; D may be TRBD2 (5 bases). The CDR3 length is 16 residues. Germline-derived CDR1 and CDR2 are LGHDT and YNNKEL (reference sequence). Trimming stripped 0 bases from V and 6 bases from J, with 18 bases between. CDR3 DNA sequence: TGTGCCAGCAGCCAAGATTTATCACTAGTCGCCGGCGAGCAGTACTTC. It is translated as CASSQDLSLVAGEQYF.

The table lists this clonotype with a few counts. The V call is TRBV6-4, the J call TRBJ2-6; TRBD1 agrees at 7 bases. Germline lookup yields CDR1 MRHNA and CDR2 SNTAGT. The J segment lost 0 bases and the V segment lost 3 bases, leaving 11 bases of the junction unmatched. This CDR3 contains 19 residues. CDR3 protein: CASSEPRDRDLSGANVLTF. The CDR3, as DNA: TGTGCCAGCAGTGAACCCCGAGACAGGGATCTCTCTGGGGCCAACGTCCTGACTTTC.

The CDR3 DNA reads TGTGCCAGCAGCTTAGTATCCTGGGTTGGCAGGGCCTCCTACAATGAGCAGTTCTTC. Its translation is CASSLVSWVGRASYNEQFF. The V gene is TRBV7-9, the J gene TRBJ2-1; possible D gene TRBD1, 5 bases. Trimming cost V 1 base and J 0 bases, with 19 bases left between them. Germline assignment: CDR1 SEHNR and CDR2 FQNEAQ (reference sequence). This CDR3 has 19 residues. Using reference TRBV7-9 and TRBJ2-1 for the parts outside the CDR3, the full variable domain is DTGVSQNPRHKITKRGQNVTFRCDPISEHNRLYWYRQTLGQGPEFLTYFQNEAQLEKSRLLSDRFSAERPKGSFSTLEIQRTEQGDSAMYLCASSLVSWVGRASYNEQFFGPGTRLTVL.

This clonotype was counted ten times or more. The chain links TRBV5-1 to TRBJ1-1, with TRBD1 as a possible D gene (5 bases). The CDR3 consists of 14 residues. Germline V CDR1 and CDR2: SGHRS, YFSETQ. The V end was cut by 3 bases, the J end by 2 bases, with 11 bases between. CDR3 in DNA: TGCGCCAGCAGCTGGGACGGGTCCAACACTGAAGCTTTCTTT. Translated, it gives CASSWDGSNTEAFF.

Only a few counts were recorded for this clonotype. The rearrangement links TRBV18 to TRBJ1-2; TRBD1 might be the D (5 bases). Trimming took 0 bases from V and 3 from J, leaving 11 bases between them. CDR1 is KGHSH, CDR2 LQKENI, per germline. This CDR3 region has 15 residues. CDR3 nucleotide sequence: TGTGCCAGCTCACCACCGGTTGGGGGAGACTATGGCTACACCTTC. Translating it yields CASSPPVGGDYGYTF.

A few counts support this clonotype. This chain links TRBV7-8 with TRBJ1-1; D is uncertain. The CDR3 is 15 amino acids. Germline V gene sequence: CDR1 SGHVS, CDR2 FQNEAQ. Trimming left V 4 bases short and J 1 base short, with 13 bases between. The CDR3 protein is CASSSRWSGNTEAFF. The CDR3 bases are TGTGCCAGCAGCTCCCGGTGGTCGGGGAACACTGAAGCTTTCTTT. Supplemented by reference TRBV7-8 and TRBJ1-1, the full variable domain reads GAGVSQSPRYKVAKRGQDVALRCDPISGHVSLFWYQQALGQGPEFLTYFQNEAQLDKSGLPSDRFFAERPEGSVSTLKIQRTQQEDSAVYLCASSSRWSGNTEAFFGQGTRLTVV.

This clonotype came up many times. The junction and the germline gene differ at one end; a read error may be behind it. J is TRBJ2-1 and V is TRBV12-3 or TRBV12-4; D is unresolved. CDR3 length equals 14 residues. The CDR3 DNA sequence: TGTGCCAGCAGCTTAGGAAATTCGAAGGGTGAGCAGTTCTTC. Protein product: CASSLGNSKGEQFF.

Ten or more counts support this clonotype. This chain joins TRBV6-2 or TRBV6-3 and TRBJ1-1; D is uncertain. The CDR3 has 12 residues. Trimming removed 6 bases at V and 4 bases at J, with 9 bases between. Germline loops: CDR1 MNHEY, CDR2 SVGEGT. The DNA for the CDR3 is TGTGCCAGCAGGCTCTCGCGCACTGAAGCTTTCTTT. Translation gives CASRLSRTEAFF.

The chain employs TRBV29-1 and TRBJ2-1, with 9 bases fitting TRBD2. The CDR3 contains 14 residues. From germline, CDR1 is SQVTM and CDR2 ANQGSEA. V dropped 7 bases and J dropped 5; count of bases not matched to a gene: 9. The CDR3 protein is CSGGIAGVNNEQFF. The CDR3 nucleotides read TGCAGCGGGGGGATAGCGGGAGTGAACAATGAGCAGTTCTTC.

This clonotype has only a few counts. CDR3 DNA sequence: TGCAGTGCTAGAGATTTGTCCGGTCGTCGTTTTGACAGGGAGAACACTGAAGCTTTCTTT. This sequence encodes CSARDLSGRRFDRENTEAFF. This sequence joins TRBV20-1 and TRBJ1-1; 7 bases agree with TRBD1. The germline CDR1 and CDR2 sequences are DFQATT and SNEGSKA (reference sequence). Losses at the gene ends were 0 bases for V and 1 base for J; bases not matched to a gene: 20. The CDR3 extends over 20 amino acids.

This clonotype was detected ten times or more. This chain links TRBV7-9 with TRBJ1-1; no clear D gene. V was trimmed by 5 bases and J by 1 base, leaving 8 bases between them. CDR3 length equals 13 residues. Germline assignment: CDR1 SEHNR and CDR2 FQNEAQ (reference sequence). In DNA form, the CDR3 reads TGTGCCAGCAGCCAGGACTCGAACACTGAAGCTTTCTTT. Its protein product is CASSQDSNTEAFF.